This paragraph covers one TCR beta chain sequence. Its antigen is undetermined. These data belong to a study of CD8 T cells in ankylosing spondylitis. Library preparation for TCR beta used quantitative 5'-RACE with molecular barcodes. TCRdb used MiXCR to reprocess the 5' RACE reads, holding one entry per CDR3 protein. The sample carries roughly 450,000 distinct CDR3 sequences, roughly a quarter recorded once. V dropped 2 bases and J dropped 15; count of bases not matched to a gene: 4. In germline, CDR1 is SGHRS, CDR2 YFSETQ. The CDR3 is 12 amino acids. Study-level results: Among TCR beta sequences, a motif of under ten highly homologous variants appeared characteristic of ankylosing spondylitis blood.

The sequenced material came from blood, either unsorted or a sorted T cell fraction (not recorded which). The sequence derives from a male donor with ankylosing spondylitis. The chain couples TRBV5-1 to TRBJ2-1; 11 positions agree with TRBD2. The CDR3 loop is CASSLLAGDSFF. Here the CDR3 DNA reads TGCGCCAGCAGCTTACTAGCGGGAGATTCGTTCTTC.